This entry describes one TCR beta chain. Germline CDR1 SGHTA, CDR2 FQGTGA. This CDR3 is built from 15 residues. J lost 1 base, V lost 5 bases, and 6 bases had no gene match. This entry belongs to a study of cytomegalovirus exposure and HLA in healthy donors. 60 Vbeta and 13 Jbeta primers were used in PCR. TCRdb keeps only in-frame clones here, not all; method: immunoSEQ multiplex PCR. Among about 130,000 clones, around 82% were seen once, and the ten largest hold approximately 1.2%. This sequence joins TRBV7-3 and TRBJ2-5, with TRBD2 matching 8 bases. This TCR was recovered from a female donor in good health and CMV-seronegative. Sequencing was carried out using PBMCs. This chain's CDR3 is CASSAVAGTQETQYF. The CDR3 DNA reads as TGTGCCAGCAGCGCCGTAGCGGGGACCCAAGAGACCCAGTACTTC.